These 16 T cell receptor beta chains were all obtained from the same sample, sequenced in a study of Tregs in tolerant kidney transplant recipients. The protocol was immunoSEQ multiplex PCR, while the TCRdb copy is restricted to in-frame clones and leaves out a portion. The repertoire has some 110,000 clones, 85% to 95% of them found once; the top ten carry approximately 0.62%. The specimen sequenced was CD4+ T cells from blood. Source of these receptors: a human donor in good health.

CDR3 sequence (DNA): TGTGCCAGTAGTACCGACGCCGGAGATACGCAGTATTTT. Its protein product is CASSTDAGDTQYF. V is TRBV19 and J is TRBJ2-3; D gene unclear. The CDR3 totals 13 residues. Germline CDR1 is LNHDA and CDR2 is SQIVND (reference sequence). Trimming took 4 bases from V and 5 from J, leaving 10 bases between them.

This clone was counted once. The rearrangement joins TRBV5-1 to TRBJ2-5, with D unclear. Trimming left V 3 bases short and J 5 bases short, with 20 bases between. The CDR3 loop spans 16 amino acids. In germline, CDR1 is SGHRS, CDR2 YFSETQ. Here the CDR3 reads CASSYPSAGLGETQYF. CDR3 sequence (DNA): TGCGCCAGCAGCTACCCTTCGGCCGGGTTGGGGGAGACCCAGTACTTC. Complete variable domain (other parts from reference TRBV5-1 and TRBJ2-5): KAGVTQTPRYLIKTRGQQVTLSCSPISGHRSVSWYQQTPGQGLQFLFEYFSETQRNKGNFPGRFSGRQFSNSRSEMNVSTLELGDSALYLCASSYPSAGLGETQYFGPGTRLLVL.

This clone came up once. The chain has TRBV6-1 and TRBJ2-5, with 7 nucleotides matching TRBD2. In germline, CDR1 is MNHNS, CDR2 SASEGT. Trimming at V came to 1 base and at J to 1 base, leaving 3 bases not matched to a gene. The CDR3 is 15 amino acids. The CDR3 sequence: CASSEEGGSQETQYF. The CDR3 bases are TGTGCCAGCAGTGAAGAGGGAGGGTCCCAAGAGACCCAGTACTTC.

CDR3 sequence (DNA): TGTGCCATCAGTGAGTCGTCCCGACCGAACTCCTACGAGCAGTACTTC. Encoded protein: CAISESSRPNSYEQYF. This chain joins TRBV10-3 and TRBJ2-7; D gene unclear. The V and J ends lost 0 bases and 0 bases respectively, with 12 bases between them. The germline V gene has CDR1 ENHRY and CDR2 SYGVKD. The CDR3 runs to 16 residues.

The chain links TRBV4-1 to TRBJ2-3; tentatively, D is TRBD2 (5 bases). This CDR3 is 17 amino acids long. CDR1 MGHRA and CDR2 YSYEKL come from the germline V gene. V lost 0 bases and J lost 1, with 14 bases in between. The chain's CDR3 is CASSQDSPGVGTDTQYF. As DNA, the CDR3 is TGCGCCAGCAGCCAAGATTCACCCGGGGTTGGCACAGATACGCAGTATTTT.

The rearrangement links TRBV4-1 to TRBJ2-4; D gene ambiguous. Germline assignment: CDR1 MGHRA and CDR2 YSYEKL. V lost 1 base and J lost 2, with 15 bases in between. The CDR3 totals 17 residues. The CDR3 sequence: CASSQVLASSPKNIQYF. CDR3 coding DNA: TGCGCCAGCAGCCAAGTATTAGCATCAAGTCCCAAAAACATTCAGTACTTC.

Written as DNA, the CDR3 is TGCGCCAGCAGCGCGACCGGGTCTTCCTACGAGCAGTACTTC. This codes for CASSATGSSYEQYF. This chain joins TRBV5-1 and TRBJ2-7; D remains unclear. This CDR3 region has 14 residues. Germline V CDR1 and CDR2: SGHRS, YFSETQ. Trimming removed 4 bases from V and 1 base from J, with 12 bases in between.

The chain links TRBV10-1 to TRBJ1-1; the D gene is possibly TRBD1 (5 bases). From germline, CDR1 is WNHNN and CDR2 SYGVQD (reference sequence). This CDR3 is built from 13 residues. V lost 3 bases, J lost 7 bases, and 12 bases lay in between. In nucleotides, the CDR3 is TGCGCCAGCAGTGAAAACAGGATCTATGAAGCTTTCTTT. Translating gives CASSENRIYEAFF.

As regards this clone: One junction end disagrees with the germline gene, perhaps due to a read error. The chain couples TRBV11-2 to TRBJ1-3; D is perhaps TRBD1 (6 bases). Germline lookup yields CDR1 SGHAT and CDR2 FQNNGV. The CDR3 contains 15 residues. This chain's CDR3 is CASSRRGLSENTIYF. Written as DNA, the CDR3 is TGTGCCAGCAGCCGCAGGGGTTTATCTGAAAACACCATATATTTT.

The chain has TRBV4-1 and TRBJ2-1; D might be TRBD1 (6 bases). In germline, CDR1 is MGHRA, CDR2 YSYEKL. Trimming shortened V by 1 base and J by 0 bases, and 10 bases separated the two germline ends. CDR3 length: 16 amino acids. As DNA, the CDR3 is TGCGCCAGCAGCCAAGCTGGGACACCCTCCTACAATGAGCAGTTCTTC. Translation: CASSQAGTPSYNEQFF.

The chain carries TRBV18 and TRBJ2-5, with 12 bases aligning to TRBD2. V lost 4 bases, J lost 4 bases, and 13 bases stayed unmatched. This CDR3 has 18 residues. Germline V CDR1 and CDR2: KGHSH, LQKENI. For the CDR3, the DNA is TGTGCCAGCTCACTTGAGACTAGCGGGAGACCGCTGGGAGAGACCCAGTACTTC. The encoded protein is CASSLETSGRPLGETQYF.

The genes are TRBV7-9 and TRBJ2-7; 9 bases fit TRBD2. Germline trimming cut 6 bases from V and 2 bases from J; bases unmatched to any gene: 17. This CDR3 is 18 amino acids long. Germline lookup yields CDR1 SEHNR and CDR2 FQNEAQ (reference sequence). The CDR3 reads CASRPVGREGHDPYEQYF. DNA for the CDR3: TGTGCCAGCAGACCCGTAGGGCGGGAGGGCCATGATCCCTACGAGCAGTACTTC.

Here the CDR3 reads CASSRTEDNSPLHF. CDR3 DNA sequence: TGTGCCAGTAGTAGGACAGAAGATAATTCACCCCTCCACTTT. The V and J genes are TRBV19 and TRBJ1-6, with D maybe TRBD1 (6 bases). V was cut by 4 bases and J by 5 bases, with 9 bases left in between. CDR3 length: 14 amino acids. Germline assignment: CDR1 LNHDA and CDR2 SQIVND (reference sequence).

V usage is TRBV10-3 and J usage is TRBJ1-4, with D possibly being TRBD1 (6 bases). Germline V gene data show CDR1 as ENHRY and CDR2 as SYGVKD. CDR3 length: 16 amino acids. V lost 11 bases to trimming and J lost 7 bases, with 26 bases between them. CDR3 residues: CASSEVPAGVTEKLFF. The CDR3 bases are TGTGCCTCCTCAGAAGTACCGGCAGGGGTGACTGAAAAACTGTTTTTT.

The V and J genes are TRBV5-4 and TRBJ2-1; 7 nucleotides align to TRBD1. This CDR3 is 15 amino acids long. Germline CDR1 reads SGHNT; CDR2 reads YYREEE (reference sequence). J lost 7 bases, V lost 4 bases, and 11 bases had no gene match. The CDR3 DNA reads as TGTGCCAGCAGCCAAAGCGGCTACAGGGGAAATGAGCAGTTCTTC. Its translation is CASSQSGYRGNEQFF.

The rearrangement joins TRBV7-9 to TRBJ2-1; D is undetermined. The germline V and J ends were trimmed by 5 bases and 5 bases, with 16 bases remaining between them. Germline CDR1 and CDR2: SEHNR and FQNEAQ (reference sequence). The CDR3 is made up of 15 amino acids. CDR3 region: CASSAPHSLNNEQFF. DNA of the CDR3: TGTGCCAGCAGCGCCCCCCATTCGTTAAACAATGAGCAGTTCTTC. The complete variable domain, with remaining parts taken from reference TRBV7-9 and TRBJ2-1, reads DTGVSQNPRHKITKRGQNVTFRCDPISEHNRLYWYRQTLGQGPEFLTYFQNEAQLEKSRLLSDRFSAERPKGSFSTLEIQRTEQGDSAMYLCASSAPHSLNNEQFFGPGTRLTVL.